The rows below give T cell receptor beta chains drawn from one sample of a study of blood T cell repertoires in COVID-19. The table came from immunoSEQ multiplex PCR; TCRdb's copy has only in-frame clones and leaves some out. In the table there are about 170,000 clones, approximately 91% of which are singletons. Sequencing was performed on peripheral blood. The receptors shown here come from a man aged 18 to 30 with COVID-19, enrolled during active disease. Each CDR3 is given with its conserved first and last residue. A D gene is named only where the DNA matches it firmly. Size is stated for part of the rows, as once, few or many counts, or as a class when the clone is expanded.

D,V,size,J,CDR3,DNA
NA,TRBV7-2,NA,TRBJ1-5,CASSLGSWEEMGQPQHF,TGTGCCAGCAGCTTAGGTAGTTGGGAGGAGATGGGTCAGCCCCAGCATTTT
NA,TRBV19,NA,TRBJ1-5,CASSMAHNSNQPQHF,TGTGCCAGTAGTATGGCCCATAATAGCAATCAGCCCCAGCATTTT
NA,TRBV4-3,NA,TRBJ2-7,CASSPGSAAGGEQYF,TGCGCCAGCAGCCCAGGATCGGCAGCGGGCGGCGAGCAGTACTTC
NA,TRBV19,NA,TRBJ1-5,CASSIVPGGAHQPQHF,TGTGCCAGTAGTATAGTCCCAGGAGGTGCCCATCAGCCCCAGCATTTT
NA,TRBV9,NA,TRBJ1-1,CASSANTGTTEAFF,TGTGCCAGCAGCGCAAATACCGGGACAACTGAAGCTTTCTTT
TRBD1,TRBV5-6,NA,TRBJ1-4,CASSWARQGQKLFF,TGTGCCAGCAGCTGGGCCCGACAGGGGCAAAAACTGTTTTTT
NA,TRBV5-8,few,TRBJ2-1,CASSSLEQFF,TGTGCCAGCAGCTCCCTTGAGCAGTTCTTC
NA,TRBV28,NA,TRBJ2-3,CASSSHRQLFPKTDTQYF,TGTGCCAGCAGTTCCCATAGACAGCTCTTTCCAAAAACAGATACGCAGTATTTT
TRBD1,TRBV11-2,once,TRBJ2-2,CASSFTGGANTGELFF,TGTGCCAGCAGCTTTACAGGGGGCGCGAACACCGGGGAGCTGTTTTTT
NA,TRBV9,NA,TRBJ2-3,CASSVFAGESTDTQYF,TGTGCCAGCAGCGTCTTTGCAGGGGAAAGCACAGATACGCAGTATTTT
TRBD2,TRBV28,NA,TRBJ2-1,CASSFWTSGNYEQFF,TGTGCCAGCAGTTTCTGGACTAGCGGGAATTATGAGCAGTTCTTC
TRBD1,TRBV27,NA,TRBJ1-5,CASSPLGQGVGQPQHF,TGTGCCAGCAGTCCGTTGGGACAGGGGGTGGGTCAGCCCCAGCATTTT
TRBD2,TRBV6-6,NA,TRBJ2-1,CASSLTSGGYNEQFF,TGTGCCAGCAGCTTGACTAGCGGTGGCTACAATGAGCAGTTCTTC
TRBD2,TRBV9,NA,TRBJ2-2,CASSPELAGISLFF,TGTGCCAGCAGCCCCGAACTAGCGGGTATTTCTCTGTTTTTT
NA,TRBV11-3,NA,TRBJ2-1,CASSLEGEAYNEQFF,TGTGCCAGCAGCTTAGAGGGTGAGGCGTACAATGAGCAGTTCTTC
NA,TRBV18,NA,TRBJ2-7,CASSLSGAYEQYF,TGTGCCAGCTCCTTGTCAGGGGCCTACGAGCAGTACTTC
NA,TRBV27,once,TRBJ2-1,CASSLQVYNEQFF,TGTGCCAGCAGTTTGCAGGTTTACAATGAGCAGTTCTTC
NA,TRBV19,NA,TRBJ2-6,CASSPRRGSGANVLTF,TGTGCCAGTAGTCCAAGACGGGGTTCTGGGGCCAACGTCCTGACTTTC
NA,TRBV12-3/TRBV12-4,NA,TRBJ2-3,CASSLGAIDTQYF,TGTGCCAGCAGTTTGGGAGCAATAGATACGCAGTATTTT
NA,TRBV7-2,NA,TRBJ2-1,CASSLGLEYNEQFF,TGTGCCAGCAGCTTAGGACTAGAATACAATGAGCAGTTCTTC
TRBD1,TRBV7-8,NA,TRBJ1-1,CASSSNRGMNTEAFF,TGTGCCAGCAGCTCGAACAGGGGGATGAACACTGAAGCTTTCTTT
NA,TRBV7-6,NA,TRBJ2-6,CASSSPGSGPSGANVLTF,TGTGCCAGCAGCTCCCCGGGGAGCGGACCCTCTGGGGCCAACGTCCTGACTTTC
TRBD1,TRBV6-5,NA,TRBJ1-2,CASSSGTDYGYTF,TGTGCCAGTTCTTCCGGGACAGACTATGGCTACACCTTC
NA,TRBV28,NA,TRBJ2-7,CASSLRRGYEQYF,TGTGCCAGCAGTTTGCGCAGGGGCTACGAGCAGTACTTC
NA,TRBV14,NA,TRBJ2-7,CASSWGQTYEQYF,TGTGCCAGCAGCTGGGGCCAGACCTACGAGCAGTACTTC
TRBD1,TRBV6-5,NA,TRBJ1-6,CASSSTGFESPLHF,TGTGCCAGCAGTTCGACAGGGTTTGAATCACCCCTCCACTTT
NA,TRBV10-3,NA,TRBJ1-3,CAIRGGQGSPGNTIYF,TGTGCCATCAGGGGTGGGCAGGGGAGCCCTGGAAACACCATATATTTT
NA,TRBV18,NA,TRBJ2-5,CASSQGVPQETQYF,TGTGCCAGCTCACAGGGGGTCCCCCAAGAGACCCAGTACTTC
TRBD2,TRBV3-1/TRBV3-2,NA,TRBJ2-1,CASSLLASGYNEQFF,TGTGCCAGCAGCCTACTAGCGAGCGGTTACAATGAGCAGTTCTTC
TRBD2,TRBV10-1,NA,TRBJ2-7,CASSESTLAGGVNEQYF,TGCGCCAGCAGTGAGTCGACCTTAGCGGGAGGCGTCAACGAGCAGTACTTC
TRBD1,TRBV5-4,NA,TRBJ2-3,CASSLAPGTGTDTQYF,TGTGCCAGCAGCTTGGCCCCCGGGACAGGAACAGATACGCAGTATTTT
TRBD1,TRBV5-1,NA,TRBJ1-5,CASSWGQGFDQPQHF,TGCGCCAGCAGCTGGGGACAGGGATTCGATCAGCCCCAGCATTTT
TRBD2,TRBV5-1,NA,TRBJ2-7,CASSGPGVAGDEQYF,TGCGCCAGCAGCGGACCCGGGGTAGCGGGAGATGAGCAGTACTTC
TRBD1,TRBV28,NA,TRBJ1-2,CASTALTGDHGYTF,TGTGCCAGCACCGCCCTGACAGGGGACCATGGCTACACCTTC
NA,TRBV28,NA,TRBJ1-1,CASRTGGINTEAFF,TGTGCCAGCAGGACCGGGGGGATAAACACTGAAGCTTTCTTT
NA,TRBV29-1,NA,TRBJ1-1,CSVLGRGALGTEAFF,TGCAGCGTGCTTGGGCGGGGGGCGTTGGGCACTGAAGCTTTCTTT
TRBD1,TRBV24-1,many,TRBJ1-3,CATSDLQGAGNTIYF,TGTGCCACCAGTGATTTACAGGGGGCTGGAAACACCATATATTTT
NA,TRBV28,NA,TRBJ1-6,CASARRGSSYNSPLHF,TGTGCCAGCGCCCGTCGAGGAAGCTCCTATAATTCACCCCTCCACTTT
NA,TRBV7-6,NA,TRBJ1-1,CASSLGAGRTEAFF,TGTGCCAGCAGCTTAGGCGCAGGGCGCACTGAAGCTTTCTTT
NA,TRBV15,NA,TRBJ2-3,CATSRDFVGQGLVSTDTQYF,TGTGCCACCAGCAGAGATTTTGTGGGGCAGGGGCTTGTAAGCACAGATACGCAGTATTTT